This T cell receptor beta chain is drawn from a study of blood T cell repertoires in COVID-19. Study at large: Acute-phase and convalescent COVID-19 samples originated in the United States, Italy and Spain. The cDNA or gDNA used as material had been derived from T cells, B-cell-depleted T cells, or PBMCs.

V gave up 0 bases and J gave up 3 bases, with 21 bases separating them. CDR1 KGHSH and CDR2 LQKENI come from the germline V gene. There are 18 residues in the CDR3. In the authors' workflow: Quantification of nucleated cells was approximated via reference gene primer amplification. Clones were read by immunoSEQ multiplex PCR, and TCRdb kept only the in-frame ones, dropping some. V and J calls and clone size come straight from that table; D and trimming were deduced from the DNA. This table holds some 87,000 clones, less than 85% found once. V gene TRBV18 combines with J gene TRBJ2-7; no clear D gene. The specimen was peripheral blood. The origin of this receptor is a human donor in a cohort sampled during active COVID-19. DNA of the CDR3: TGTGCCAGCTCACCACCCGCGTCTAGTTATTGGAGAGGCTACGAGCAGTACTTC. Its translation: CASSPPASSYWRGYEQYF.